This TCR beta chain was identified during a study of identical twins. Findings and caveats of the study: Not following the same donors, the study drew its conclusions from cross-sectional statistical analysis.

TCRdb re-called the 5' RACE reads with MiXCR, one entry per CDR3 protein. The repertoire holds about 790,000 distinct CDR3 sequences, about 20% seen once, with roughly 13% in the top ten. The V gene's germline CDR1 is MNHEY and CDR2 SMNVEV (reference sequence). This CDR3 contains 13 residues. Trimming cost V 4 bases and J 6 bases, with 10 bases left between them. About this clonotype itself: What it recognizes is unknown.

The data also belong to a second study, concerning T cells expressing NK-cell markers. That investigation notes: CD3+CD56+NKG2C+, CD3+CD56+NKG2C- and CD3+CD56-NKG2C+ T cells, once sorted, supplied the TCR beta repertoires. One of the eight sequenced donors was seronegative, whereas the other seven were HCMV-seropositive. Sorting of alpha-beta TCR T cells alone was achieved in several experiments with an anti-gamma-delta TCR antibody.

Sequenced sample: PBMCs. The sequence came from a woman under 30 in good health. The chain employs TRBV27 and TRBJ2-4; D unclear. The CDR3, as DNA: TGTGCCAGCAGTTCAGGCGGAACAAACATTCAGTACTTC. The encoded protein is CASSSGGTNIQYF.